These T cell receptor beta chains were read from a single sample in a study of blood T cell repertoires in COVID-19. Only in-frame clones appear in the TCRdb table, and some are missing; sequencing was by immunoSEQ multiplex PCR. The table has 70,000 or so clones, approximately 90% seen once. Sequences were obtained from peripheral blood. The source is a man between 60 and 75 years old with acute or convalescent COVID-19. The CDR3 runs from the conserved cysteine through the conserved F or W. D genes are given only for firm matches. Not every row has a clone size; where given, it reads once, few, many or a size class.

j_gene,v_gene,abundance,d_gene,CDR3nt,CDR3aa
TRBJ1-4,TRBV6-1,NA,NA,TGTGCCAGCAGTGAAAGACAGGACGCAAAACTGTTTTTT,CASSERQDAKLFF
TRBJ2-7,TRBV12-5,NA,NA,TGTGCTAGTGGTTTGGTACTTGGCAGGGACTCCTACGAGCAGTACTTC,CASGLVLGRDSYEQYF
TRBJ2-3,TRBV12-5,NA,TRBD2,TGTGCTAGTGGTTTCTCGACGGGACTAGCGGGGGGCCCGGATACGCAGTATTTT,CASGFSTGLAGGPDTQYF
TRBJ1-1,TRBV5-1,NA,NA,TGCGCCAGCAGCTTGGGGGGAGGGACATTGAACACTGAAGCTTTCTTT,CASSLGGGTLNTEAFF
TRBJ1-4,TRBV6-6,NA,NA,TGTGCCAGCAGTTACTCGAGCGGTTATGAAAAACTGTTTTTT,CASSYSSGYEKLFF
TRBJ2-2,TRBV7-2,NA,TRBD2,TGTGCCAGCAGCTCGCGGGAGTGGAACACCGGGGAGCTGTTTTTT,CASSSREWNTGELFF
TRBJ1-2,TRBV24-1,once,NA,TGTGCCATCTCAACGGACAGCTATGGCTACACCTTC,CAISTDSYGYTF
TRBJ1-5,TRBV7-2,NA,NA,TGTGCCAGCAGCTTAGGGGGGGGCAGCAATCAGCCCCAGCATTTT,CASSLGGGSNQPQHF
TRBJ1-5,TRBV10-1,NA,TRBD1,TGCGCCAGCAGTGAGTCGCGGACAGGACTCAATCAGCCCCAGCATTTT,CASSESRTGLNQPQHF
TRBJ2-1,TRBV2,NA,NA,TGTGCCAGCAGTGAAGGATCTAACTACAATGAGCAGTTCTTC,CASSEGSNYNEQFF
TRBJ1-1,TRBV11-2,NA,NA,TGTGCCAGCAGCTTAGACGAGGGGGGGCTTGGAACTGAAGCTTTCTTT,CASSLDEGGLGTEAFF
TRBJ1-6,TRBV28,NA,NA,TGTGCCAGCAGTTTACAAGTGGGAGATAATTCACCCCTCCACTTT,CASSLQVGDNSPLHF
TRBJ2-1,TRBV28,once,NA,TGTGCCAGCAGTCTCCCCGGTAGCCTTCGGCAGTTCTTC,CASSLPGSLRQFF
TRBJ1-6,TRBV11-2,NA,TRBD1,TGTGCCAGCAGCCGGCCGGGACAGGGTACGAAATCACCCCTCCACTTT,CASSRPGQGTKSPLHF
TRBJ1-1,TRBV6-6,once,TRBD1,TGTGCCAGCAGGGACAGGGGAGGGAACACTGAAGCTTTCTTT,CASRDRGGNTEAFF
TRBJ2-5,TRBV7-9,NA,NA,TGTGCCAGCAGCTTAGGGACACGGGAGACCCAGTACTTC,CASSLGTRETQYF
TRBJ2-2,TRBV5-1,NA,TRBD2,TGCGCCAGCAGCTCTGGACTAGCGGGAGTCGGAGCCGGGGAGCTGTTTTTT,CASSSGLAGVGAGELFF
TRBJ2-1,TRBV15,NA,NA,TGTGCCACCAGCAGAGGTCTCGGGGAGGAGCAGTTCTTC,CATSRGLGEEQFF
TRBJ2-3,TRBV14,NA,TRBD1,TGTGCCAGCAGCCAAGTTTCCGGAACAGGGGGAAATTTTTTCACAGATACGCAGTATTTT,CASSQVSGTGGNFFTDTQYF
TRBJ2-7,TRBV2,few,NA,TGTGCCAGCAGTGAAGGAGTAGCGCCAGACGTCCACGAGCAGTACTTC,CASSEGVAPDVHEQYF
TRBJ1-1,TRBV6-5,NA,NA,TGTGCCAGCAACCGGGGGAACGCGGCTGAAGCTTTCTTT,CASNRGNAAEAFF
TRBJ2-3,TRBV2,NA,TRBD1,TGTGCCAGCAGGCCGGGACAGGGTCCAGATACGCAGTATTTT,CASRPGQGPDTQYF
TRBJ1-3,TRBV5-6,NA,NA,TGTGCCAGCAGCTTGGAAGGACACTACGGAGGGTATTTT,CASSLEGHYGGYF
TRBJ1-5,TRBV18,NA,NA,TGTGCCAGCAGTCGGGTCCAGAGCAATCAGCCCCAGCATTTT,CASSRVQSNQPQHF
TRBJ1-5,TRBV19,NA,TRBD1,TGTGCCAGTAGCGGACAGGATGGGGGTCAGCCCCAGCATTTT,CASSGQDGGQPQHF
TRBJ1-3,TRBV4-2,few,NA,TGTGCCAGCAGCCAAGATCAAGGACATCGCTCTGGAAACACCATATATTTT,CASSQDQGHRSGNTIYF
TRBJ1-6,TRBV6-5,few,NA,TGTGCCAGCAGACAGGGAAATTCACCCCTCCACTTT,CASRQGNSPLHF
TRBJ2-7,TRBV19,NA,TRBD2,TGTGCCAGTAGTATAAGCGGGGGGCCCGCCTACGAGCAGTACTTC,CASSISGGPAYEQYF
TRBJ1-5,TRBV5-1,NA,NA,TGCGCCAGCAGCTTTGACCCAGAGGATCAGCCCCAGCATTTT,CASSFDPEDQPQHF
TRBJ1-2,TRBV6-1,NA,TRBD1,TGTGCCAGCAGTGAAGGGGAACAGGGGGCAAAAGGCTACACCTTC,CASSEGEQGAKGYTF
TRBJ2-2,TRBV27,NA,TRBD1,TGTGCCAGCAGTTGGGACAGGGGGAAGGAGCTGTTTTTT,CASSWDRGKELFF
TRBJ2-7,TRBV5-1,NA,NA,TGCGCCAGCAGCTTGGGGGCCACTTTGGAGCAGTACTTC,CASSLGATLEQYF
TRBJ2-3,TRBV7-3,NA,TRBD2,TGTGCCAGCAGCTTACAGCGGGGCAGCACAGATACGCAGTATTTT,CASSLQRGSTDTQYF
TRBJ1-1,TRBV27,NA,NA,TGTGCCAGCAGTTTAGAGGGTCTGAGCACTGAAGCTTTCTTT,CASSLEGLSTEAFF
TRBJ1-2,TRBV28,NA,NA,TGTGCCAGCAGACTACAGGGACCTAACTATGGCTACACCTTC,CASRLQGPNYGYTF
TRBJ2-7,TRBV24-1,NA,TRBD1,TGTGCCACCAGTGAGGCCGGGACAGGGGTCTACGAGCAGTACTTC,CATSEAGTGVYEQYF
TRBJ1-1,TRBV4-1,NA,NA,TGCGCCAGCAGCCAAGATGTGGAAGCAGCAGGGCGAGGTTTT,CASSQDVEAAGRGF
TRBJ1-2,TRBV7-2,few,NA,TGTGCCAGCAGCCGGAGCGGAGCTAACTATGGCTACACCTTC,CASSRSGANYGYTF
TRBJ1-2,TRBV10-1,NA,TRBD1,TGCGCCCGCAGGTCCAGGGGGGTTAGTGTCAACTATGGCTACACCTTC,CARRSRGVSVNYGYTF
TRBJ2-2,TRBV27,NA,NA,TGTGCCAGCAGTATACTAGCTCAGGGATCCGGGGAGCTGTTTTTT,CASSILAQGSGELFF
TRBJ2-3,TRBV29-1,NA,NA,TGCAGCGTTGAGGGACAATACACAGATACGCAGTATTTT,CSVEGQYTDTQYF